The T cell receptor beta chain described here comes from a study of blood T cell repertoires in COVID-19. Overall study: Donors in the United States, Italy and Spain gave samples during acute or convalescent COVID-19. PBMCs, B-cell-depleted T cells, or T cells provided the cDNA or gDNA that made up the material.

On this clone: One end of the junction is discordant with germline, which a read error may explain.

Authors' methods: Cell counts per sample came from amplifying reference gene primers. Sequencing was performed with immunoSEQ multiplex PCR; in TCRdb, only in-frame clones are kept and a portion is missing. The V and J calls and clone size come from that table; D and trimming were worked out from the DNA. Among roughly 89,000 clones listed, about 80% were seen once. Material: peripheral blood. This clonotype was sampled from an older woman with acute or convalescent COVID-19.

The CDR3 protein is CASSGSGEFQATQYF. As DNA, the CDR3 is TGTGCCAGCAGTGGCAGCGGGGAATTCCAAGCGACCCAGTACTTC. The chain employs TRBV28 and TRBJ2-5; 7 positions match TRBD2. The V gene's germline CDR1 is MDHEN and CDR2 SYDVKM. The CDR3 runs to 15 residues. Using reference TRBV28 and TRBJ2-5 for the parts outside the CDR3, the full variable domain is DVKVTQSSRYLVKRTGEKVFLECVQDMDHENMFWYRQDPGLGLRLIYFSYDVKMKEKGDIPEGYSVSREKKERFSLILESASTNQTSMYLCASSGSGEFQATQYFGPGTRLLVL.